The source of this T cell receptor (beta chain) is a study of T cell responses to AZD1222 COVID-19 vaccine. Turning to this clone: Its specificity is not known.

Data came from immunoSEQ multiplex PCR; TCRdb stores just in-frame clones and leaves some out. The table lists roughly 180,000 clones, approximately 89% of them singletons. Study-level points and caveats: Seropositive status at baseline applied to only five or six AZD1222 recipients. None of the repertoires were sampled until the peak T cell response had passed. After two AZD1222 doses, spike-specific TCR breadth and depth rose versus day 0.

Germline V gene data show CDR1 as SGHRS and CDR2 as YFSETQ. The length of the CDR3 is 15 residues. Trimming cost V 3 bases and J 5 bases, with 18 bases left between them. The sequenced sample was peripheral blood, obtained 28 days after the second AZD1222 dose. This chain links TRBV5-1 with TRBJ2-7; D possibly matches TRBD1 or TRBD2 (6 bases each). The sequence was collected from an adult who received the AZD1222 COVID-19 vaccine. CDR3 sequence: CASSSKQGLYNEQYF. The CDR3 coding sequence is TGCGCCAGCAGCTCCAAACAGGGACTTTATAACGAGCAGTACTTC.